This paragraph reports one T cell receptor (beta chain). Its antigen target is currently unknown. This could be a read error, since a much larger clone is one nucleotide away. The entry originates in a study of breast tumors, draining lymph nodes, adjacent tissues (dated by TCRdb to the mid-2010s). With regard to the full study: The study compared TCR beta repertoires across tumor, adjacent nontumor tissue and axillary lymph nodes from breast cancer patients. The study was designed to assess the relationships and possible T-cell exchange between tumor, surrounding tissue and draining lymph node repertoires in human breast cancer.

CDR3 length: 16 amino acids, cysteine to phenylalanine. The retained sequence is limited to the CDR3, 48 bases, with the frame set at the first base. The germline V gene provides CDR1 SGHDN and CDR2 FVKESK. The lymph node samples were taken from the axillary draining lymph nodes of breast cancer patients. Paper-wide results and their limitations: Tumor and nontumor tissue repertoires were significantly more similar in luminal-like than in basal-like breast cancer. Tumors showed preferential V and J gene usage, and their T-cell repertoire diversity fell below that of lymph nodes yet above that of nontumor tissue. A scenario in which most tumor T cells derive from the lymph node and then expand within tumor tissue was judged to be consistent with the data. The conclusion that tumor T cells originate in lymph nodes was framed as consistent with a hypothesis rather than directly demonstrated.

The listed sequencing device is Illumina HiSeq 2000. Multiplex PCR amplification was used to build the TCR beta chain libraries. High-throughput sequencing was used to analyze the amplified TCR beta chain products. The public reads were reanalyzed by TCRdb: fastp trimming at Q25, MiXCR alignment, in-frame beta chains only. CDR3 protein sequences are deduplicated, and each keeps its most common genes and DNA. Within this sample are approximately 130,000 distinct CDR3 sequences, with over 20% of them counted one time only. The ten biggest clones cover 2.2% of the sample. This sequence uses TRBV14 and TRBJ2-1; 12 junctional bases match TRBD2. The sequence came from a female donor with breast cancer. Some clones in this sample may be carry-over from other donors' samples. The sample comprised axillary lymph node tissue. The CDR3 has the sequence CASSHRTSGVYNERFF. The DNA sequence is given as TGTGCCAGCAGCCATAGGACTAGCGGGGTATACAATGAGCGGTTCTTC.